Given below is one T cell receptor beta chain in context. In the authors' workflow: Amplified reference gene primers provided the basis for estimating nucleated cell counts. The assay was immunoSEQ multiplex PCR, and TCRdb's table has in-frame clones only and misses some. D and trimming come from the DNA, and the V and J calls and clone size come from that table. The sample has some 520,000 clones; 75% to 90% are singletons. The entry originates in a study of blood T cell repertoires in COVID-19. Study details: Italy, Spain and the United States were the sources of the convalescent and acute COVID-19 samples. PBMCs, B-cell-depleted T cells, or T cells provided the cDNA or gDNA that made up the material.

Recruited during active infection, patients (from Seattle) were subsequently followed longitudinally. The CDR3 has 17 residues. The trim removed 0 bases at V and 4 bases at J, leaving 7 bases unmatched. This TCR came from a man aged 18 to 30 with COVID-19, enrolled during active disease. This sequence joins TRBV23-1 and TRBJ1-2, with 11 bases lining up with TRBD1. TRBV23-1 is annotated as an ORF whose role is uncertain. Sequenced: peripheral blood. The CDR3 sequence is CASSQSTGQGAVYGYTF. As DNA, the CDR3 is TGCGCCAGCAGTCAATCCACAGGACAGGGGGCGGTCTATGGCTACACCTTC.